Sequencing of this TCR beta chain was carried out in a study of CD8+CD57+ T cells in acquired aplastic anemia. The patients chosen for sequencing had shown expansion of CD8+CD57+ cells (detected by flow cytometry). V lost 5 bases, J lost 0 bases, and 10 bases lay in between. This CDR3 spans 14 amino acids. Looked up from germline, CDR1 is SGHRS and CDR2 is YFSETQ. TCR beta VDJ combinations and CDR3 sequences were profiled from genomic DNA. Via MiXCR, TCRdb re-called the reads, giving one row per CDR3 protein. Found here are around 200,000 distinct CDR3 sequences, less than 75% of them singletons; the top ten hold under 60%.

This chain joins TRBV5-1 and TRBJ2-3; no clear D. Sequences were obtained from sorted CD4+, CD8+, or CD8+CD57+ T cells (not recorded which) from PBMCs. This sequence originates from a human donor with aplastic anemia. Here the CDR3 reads CASSRSASTDTQYF. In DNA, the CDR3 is TGCGCCAGCAGTAGGTCAGCTAGCACAGATACGCAGTATTTT.